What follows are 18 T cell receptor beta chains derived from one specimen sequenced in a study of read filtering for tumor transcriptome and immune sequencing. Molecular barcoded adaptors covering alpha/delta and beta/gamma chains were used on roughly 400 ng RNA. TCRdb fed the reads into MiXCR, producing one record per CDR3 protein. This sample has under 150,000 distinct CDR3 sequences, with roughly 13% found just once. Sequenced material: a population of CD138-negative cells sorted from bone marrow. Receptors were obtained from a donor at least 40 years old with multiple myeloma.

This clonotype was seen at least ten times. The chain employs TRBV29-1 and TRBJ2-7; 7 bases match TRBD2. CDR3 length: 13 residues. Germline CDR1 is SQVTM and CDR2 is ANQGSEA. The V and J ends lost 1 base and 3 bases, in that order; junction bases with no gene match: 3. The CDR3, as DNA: TGCAGCGTTGAAGGGGGGGGAAGCTACGAGCAGTACTTC. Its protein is CSVEGGGSYEQYF.

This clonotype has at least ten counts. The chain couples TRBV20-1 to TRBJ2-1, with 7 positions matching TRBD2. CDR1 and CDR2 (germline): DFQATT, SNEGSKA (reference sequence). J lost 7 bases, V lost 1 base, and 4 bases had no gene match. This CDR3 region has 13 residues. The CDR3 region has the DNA TGCAGTGCTAGAGGCGGGAGTAGTAATGAGCAGTTCTTC. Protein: CSARGGSSNEQFF.

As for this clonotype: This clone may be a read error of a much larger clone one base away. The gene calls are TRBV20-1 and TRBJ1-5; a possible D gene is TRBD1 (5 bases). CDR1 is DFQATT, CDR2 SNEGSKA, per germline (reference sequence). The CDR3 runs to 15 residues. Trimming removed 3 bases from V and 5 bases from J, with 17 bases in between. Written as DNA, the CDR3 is TGCAGTGCTAGTCCCGGTAGGGGCGGAGATCAGCCCCAGCATTTT. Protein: CSASPGRGGDQPQHF.

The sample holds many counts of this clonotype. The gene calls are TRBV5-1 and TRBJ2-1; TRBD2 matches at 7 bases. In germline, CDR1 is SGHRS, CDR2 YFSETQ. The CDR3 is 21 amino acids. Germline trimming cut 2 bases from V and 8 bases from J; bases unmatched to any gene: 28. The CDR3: CASSFGSTQGGVTRRRDEQFF. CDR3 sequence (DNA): TGCGCCAGCAGCTTTGGTAGCACCCAGGGAGGGGTGACTAGAAGGCGGGATGAGCAGTTCTTC.

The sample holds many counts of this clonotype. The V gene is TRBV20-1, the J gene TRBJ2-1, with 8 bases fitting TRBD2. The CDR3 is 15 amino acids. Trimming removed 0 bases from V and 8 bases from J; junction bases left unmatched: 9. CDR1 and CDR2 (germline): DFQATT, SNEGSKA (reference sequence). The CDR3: CSARDSKRELDEQFF. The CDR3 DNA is TGCAGTGCTAGAGATTCCAAGCGGGAGTTGGATGAGCAGTTCTTC.

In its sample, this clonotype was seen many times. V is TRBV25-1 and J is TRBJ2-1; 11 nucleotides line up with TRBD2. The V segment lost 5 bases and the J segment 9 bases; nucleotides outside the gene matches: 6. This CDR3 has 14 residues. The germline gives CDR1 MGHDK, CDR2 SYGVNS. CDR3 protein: CASSRLAGRFEQFF. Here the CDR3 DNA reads TGTGCCAGCAGTCGACTAGCGGGAAGGTTTGAGCAGTTCTTC.

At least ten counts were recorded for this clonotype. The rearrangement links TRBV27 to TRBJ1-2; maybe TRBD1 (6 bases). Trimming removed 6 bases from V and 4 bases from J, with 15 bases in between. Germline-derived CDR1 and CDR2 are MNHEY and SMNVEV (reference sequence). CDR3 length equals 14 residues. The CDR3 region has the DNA TGTGCCAGCAGGGAGACAGGAAGGGGCTATGGCTACACCTTC. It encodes CASRETGRGYGYTF.

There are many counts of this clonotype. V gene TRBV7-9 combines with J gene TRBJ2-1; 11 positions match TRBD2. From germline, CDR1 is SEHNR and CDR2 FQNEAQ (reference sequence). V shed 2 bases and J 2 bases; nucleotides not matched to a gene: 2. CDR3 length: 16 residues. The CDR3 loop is CASSLRTSGPYNEQFF. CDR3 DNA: TGTGCCAGCAGCTTAAGGACTAGCGGGCCCTACAATGAGCAGTTCTTC.

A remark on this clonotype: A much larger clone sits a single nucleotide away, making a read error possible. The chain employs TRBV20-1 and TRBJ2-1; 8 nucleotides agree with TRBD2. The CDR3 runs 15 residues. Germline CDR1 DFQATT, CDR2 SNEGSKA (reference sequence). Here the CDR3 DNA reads TGCAGTGCCCCCCGTTTCACTAGCGGATACAATGGGCAGTTCTTC. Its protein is CSAPRFTSGYNGQFF.

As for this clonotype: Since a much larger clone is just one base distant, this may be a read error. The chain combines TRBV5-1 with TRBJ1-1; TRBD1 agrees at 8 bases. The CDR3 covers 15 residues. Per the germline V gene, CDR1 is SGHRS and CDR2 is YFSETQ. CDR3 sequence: CAGSLKDREGTEAFF. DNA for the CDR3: TGCGCCGGCAGCTTAAAGGACAGGGAGGGTACTGAAGCTTTCTTT.

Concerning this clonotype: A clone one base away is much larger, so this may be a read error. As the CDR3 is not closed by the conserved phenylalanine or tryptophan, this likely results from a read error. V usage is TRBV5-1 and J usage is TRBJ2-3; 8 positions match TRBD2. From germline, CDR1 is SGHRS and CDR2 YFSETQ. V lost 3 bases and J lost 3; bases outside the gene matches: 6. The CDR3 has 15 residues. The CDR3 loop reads CASSSPGLGTDTQYC. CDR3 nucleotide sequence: TGCGCCAGCAGCTCACCGGGACTAGGAACAGATACGCAGTATTGT.

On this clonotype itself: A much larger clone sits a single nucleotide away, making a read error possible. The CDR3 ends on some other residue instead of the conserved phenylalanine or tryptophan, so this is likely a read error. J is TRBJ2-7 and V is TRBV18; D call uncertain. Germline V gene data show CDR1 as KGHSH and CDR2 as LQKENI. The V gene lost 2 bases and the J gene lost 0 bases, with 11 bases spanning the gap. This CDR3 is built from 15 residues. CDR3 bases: TGTGCCAGCTCACCAGGGTCGATGAACTCCTACGAGCAGTACCTC. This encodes CASSPGSMNSYEQYL.

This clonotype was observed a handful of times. CDR3 in amino acids: CASSLTSGASSYNEQFF. CDR3 nucleotides: TGTGCCAGCAGTTTAACGAGCGGGGCGAGCTCCTACAATGAGCAGTTCTTC. The gene calls are TRBV27 and TRBJ2-1, with 7 bases matching TRBD2. The ends lost 2 bases at V and 0 bases at J; junction bases unmatched: 7. The CDR3 has 17 residues. CDR1 MNHEY and CDR2 SMNVEV come from the germline V gene (reference sequence).

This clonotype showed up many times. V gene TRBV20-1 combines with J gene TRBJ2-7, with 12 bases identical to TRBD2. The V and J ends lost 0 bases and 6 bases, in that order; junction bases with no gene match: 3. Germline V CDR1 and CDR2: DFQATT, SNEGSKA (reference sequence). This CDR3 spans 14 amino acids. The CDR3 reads CSARDPSGRGEQYF. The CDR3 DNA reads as TGCAGTGCTAGAGATCCTAGCGGGAGGGGCGAGCAGTACTTC.

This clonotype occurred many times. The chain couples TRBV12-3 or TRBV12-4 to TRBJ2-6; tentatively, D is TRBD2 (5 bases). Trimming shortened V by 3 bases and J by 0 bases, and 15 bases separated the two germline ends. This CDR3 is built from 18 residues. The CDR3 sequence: CASSFMALEGSGANVLTF. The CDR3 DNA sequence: TGTGCCAGCAGTTTTATGGCCCTTGAGGGCTCTGGGGCCAACGTCCTGACTTTC.

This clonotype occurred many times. The CDR3 region is CASSLGTGELFF. CDR3 nucleotide sequence: TGTGCCAGCAGCCTGGGGACCGGGGAGCTGTTTTTT. The chain is built from TRBV7-3 and TRBJ2-2; D remains ambiguous. The germline V gene encodes CDR1 SGHTA and CDR2 FQGTGA. V gave up 5 bases and J gave up 5 bases, with 6 bases separating them. This CDR3 region has 12 residues. Drawing the rest from reference TRBV7-3 and TRBJ2-2, the complete variable domain is GAGVSQTPSNKVTEKGKYVELRCDPISGHTALYWYRQSLGQGPEFLIYFQGTGAADDSGLPNDRFFAVRPEGSVSTLKIQRTERGDSAVYLCASSLGTGELFFGEGSRLTVL.

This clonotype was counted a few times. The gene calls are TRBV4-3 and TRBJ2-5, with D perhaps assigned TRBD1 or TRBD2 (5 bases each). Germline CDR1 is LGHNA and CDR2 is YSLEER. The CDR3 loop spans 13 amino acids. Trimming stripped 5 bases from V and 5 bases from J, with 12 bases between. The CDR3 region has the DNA TGCGCCAGCAGCTTTTCATGGGGGGAGACCCAGTACTTC. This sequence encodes CASSFSWGETQYF.

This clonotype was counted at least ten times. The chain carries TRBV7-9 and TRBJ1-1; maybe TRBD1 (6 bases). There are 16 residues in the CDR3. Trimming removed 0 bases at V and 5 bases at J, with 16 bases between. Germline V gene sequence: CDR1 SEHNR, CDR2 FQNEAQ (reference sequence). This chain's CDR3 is CASSLAPSGVGTEAFF. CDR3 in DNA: TGTGCCAGCAGCTTAGCTCCTTCAGGGGTAGGGACTGAAGCTTTCTTT.